The rows below give T cell receptor beta chains drawn from one sample of a study of CD4 and CD8 cells across lung adenocarcinoma regions. TCRdb called the PCR reads again in MiXCR, with one record for every CDR3 protein. The sample includes approximately 14,000 distinct CDR3 sequences, just under 45% of them seen just once. The sample consisted of CD4+ T cells from the center of a lung tumor. These receptors all come from a male donor with lung adenocarcinoma. The CD4 and CD8 labels of this study may be unreliable. Each CDR3 is given with its conserved first and last residue. Each record gives: D gene, V gene, J gene, clone size, CDR3 DNA, CDR3 protein. A D gene is named only where the DNA matches it firmly. A clone size is listed for some rows: how often the clone was seen (once, few, many), or a class if it is expanded.

d_call: .; v_call: TRBV25-1; j_call: TRBJ2-1; clone_size: .; cdr3_nt: TGTGCCAGCAGTGAACTAGGAATCGACTACAATGAGCAGTTCTTC; cdr3_aa: CASSELGIDYNEQFF
d_call: .; v_call: TRBV20-1; j_call: TRBJ2-7; clone_size: .; cdr3_nt: TGCAGTGCTCCCCGACTAACGTCCTACGAGCAGTACTTC; cdr3_aa: CSAPRLTSYEQYF
d_call: TRBD1; v_call: TRBV9; j_call: TRBJ1-4; clone_size: .; cdr3_nt: TGTGCCAGCAGCGTAGACCGACAGGGTGGAGAAAAACTGTTTTTT; cdr3_aa: CASSVDRQGGEKLFF
d_call: .; v_call: TRBV6-1; j_call: TRBJ2-5; clone_size: once; cdr3_nt: TGTGCCAGCAGTGAACTGGGCGCCGGGGGCAGTTTCCAAGAGACCCAGTACTTC; cdr3_aa: CASSELGAGGSFQETQYF
d_call: .; v_call: TRBV7-6; j_call: TRBJ2-1; clone_size: medium-sized; cdr3_nt: TGTGCCAGCAGCTTCGAAAGGGGCGATGAGCAGTTCTTC; cdr3_aa: CASSFERGDEQFF
d_call: .; v_call: TRBV28; j_call: TRBJ1-1; clone_size: few; cdr3_nt: TGTGCCAGCCACCCAGGTACCGGCAGCACTGAAGCTTTCTTT; cdr3_aa: CASHPGTGSTEAFF
d_call: TRBD1; v_call: TRBV27; j_call: TRBJ2-7; clone_size: .; cdr3_nt: TGTGCCACCCAAAAAGGGGGCGCGTACGAGCAGTACTTC; cdr3_aa: CATQKGGAYEQYF
d_call: TRBD1; v_call: TRBV10-2; j_call: TRBJ2-1; clone_size: many; cdr3_nt: TGCGCCAGCATCGAACGACAGGGGCCCTACAATGAGCAGTTCTTC; cdr3_aa: CASIERQGPYNEQFF
d_call: .; v_call: TRBV10-3; j_call: TRBJ2-5; clone_size: medium-sized; cdr3_nt: TGTGCCGTCGCCGGGGGCCTCTTGGGAGAGACCCAGTACTTC; cdr3_aa: CAVAGGLLGETQYF
d_call: .; v_call: TRBV10-3; j_call: TRBJ2-4; clone_size: .; cdr3_nt: TGTGTCGGGGGCCAAGACCCTGACGCTCAGTACTTC; cdr3_aa: CVGGQDPDAQYF
d_call: TRBD1; v_call: TRBV5-1; j_call: TRBJ2-2; clone_size: .; cdr3_nt: TGCGCCAGCAGGGGACAGGGATTCGCCGGGGAGCTGTTTTTT; cdr3_aa: CASRGQGFAGELFF
d_call: .; v_call: TRBV12-3/TRBV12-4; j_call: TRBJ2-1; clone_size: .; cdr3_nt: TGTGCCAGCGGGTATAATCAATTGAATGAGCAGTTCTTC; cdr3_aa: CASGYNQLNEQFF
d_call: .; v_call: TRBV6-5; j_call: TRBJ2-5; clone_size: few; cdr3_nt: TGTGCCAGCAGTCACAGGGAAGGGCACACAGAGACCCAGTATTTC; cdr3_aa: CASSHREGHTETQYF
d_call: .; v_call: TRBV10-2; j_call: TRBJ2-1; clone_size: few; cdr3_nt: TGCGCCAGCACCCTATCCGGGGCCGCTCTCGAGCAGTTCTTC; cdr3_aa: CASTLSGAALEQFF
d_call: .; v_call: TRBV20-1; j_call: TRBJ2-5; clone_size: few; cdr3_nt: TGCAGTGCTAATCCGGGTGGGCGTGAAGAGACCCAGTACTTC; cdr3_aa: CSANPGGREETQYF
d_call: .; v_call: TRBV6-6; j_call: TRBJ2-2; clone_size: medium-sized; cdr3_nt: TGTGCCAGCAGTTACGCCCAGGGTTTGACCGGGGAGCTGTTTTTT; cdr3_aa: CASSYAQGLTGELFF
d_call: .; v_call: TRBV9; j_call: TRBJ1-1; clone_size: .; cdr3_nt: TGTGCCAGCAGCCCACAGGGTGGCACTGAAGCTTTCTTT; cdr3_aa: CASSPQGGTEAFF
d_call: .; v_call: TRBV28; j_call: TRBJ1-2; clone_size: .; cdr3_nt: TGTGCCACCCAAATCTCAGACTATGGCTACACCTTC; cdr3_aa: CATQISDYGYTF
d_call: .; v_call: TRBV6-1; j_call: TRBJ2-3; clone_size: .; cdr3_nt: TGTGCCAGCAGTGTAGACAAATACACAGATACGCAGTATTTT; cdr3_aa: CASSVDKYTDTQYF
d_call: TRBD2; v_call: TRBV7-2; j_call: TRBJ2-1; clone_size: .; cdr3_nt: TGTGCCAGCAGCTTAGTTGCTAGCGGCGGTGAGCAGTTCTTC; cdr3_aa: CASSLVASGGEQFF
d_call: TRBD1; v_call: TRBV7-3; j_call: TRBJ2-1; clone_size: few; cdr3_nt: TGTGCCAGCAGCCGCGGGACAGGGAGCAATGAGCAGTTCTTC; cdr3_aa: CASSRGTGSNEQFF
d_call: TRBD2; v_call: TRBV10-3; j_call: TRBJ2-3; clone_size: medium-sized; cdr3_nt: TGTGCCGCCGCTCATGAGAGCGGGAGATCAGATACGCAGTATTTT; cdr3_aa: CAAAHESGRSDTQYF
d_call: .; v_call: TRBV10-3; j_call: TRBJ2-1; clone_size: few; cdr3_nt: TGTGCCATCAGTGAGCCCCTGGGGCTAGTCGGCAATGAGCAGTTCTTC; cdr3_aa: CAISEPLGLVGNEQFF
d_call: TRBD2; v_call: TRBV6-5; j_call: TRBJ2-5; clone_size: few; cdr3_nt: TGTGCCAGCAGTTATTCTGACTACGTGGCTAGCGGGAGGGCCGTAGAGACCCAGTACTTC; cdr3_aa: CASSYSDYVASGRAVETQYF
d_call: TRBD1; v_call: TRBV6-1; j_call: TRBJ2-7; clone_size: few; cdr3_nt: TGTGCCAGCAGTCATCCCCTAACAGGGGTAGGGCGGGAGCAGTACTTC; cdr3_aa: CASSHPLTGVGREQYF
d_call: TRBD2; v_call: TRBV7-3; j_call: TRBJ2-3; clone_size: few; cdr3_nt: TGTGCCAGCAGCTTAAAAGGGACTAGCGCCGATACGCAGTATTTT; cdr3_aa: CASSLKGTSADTQYF
d_call: .; v_call: TRBV5-1; j_call: TRBJ2-1; clone_size: .; cdr3_nt: TGCGCCAGCAGCCCGCACCTAACCAATGAGCAGTTCTTC; cdr3_aa: CASSPHLTNEQFF
d_call: TRBD2; v_call: TRBV6-5; j_call: TRBJ2-4; clone_size: .; cdr3_nt: TGTGCCAGCAGTTACTCGTTTTACTCCGGGACTAATCAGTATTTC; cdr3_aa: CASSYSFYSGTNQYF
d_call: TRBD1; v_call: TRBV27; j_call: TRBJ1-6; clone_size: many; cdr3_nt: TGTGCCAGCAGACCCGGGACAGGGGGCGCGGGGGATAATTCACCCCTCCACTTT; cdr3_aa: CASRPGTGGAGDNSPLHF
d_call: TRBD2; v_call: TRBV6-1; j_call: TRBJ2-3; clone_size: .; cdr3_nt: TGTGCCTGCGGGGGGCACGGGGGGAGGGGCAAAGAGACGCAGTATTTC; cdr3_aa: CACGGHGGRGKETQYF
d_call: .; v_call: TRBV4-1; j_call: TRBJ1-1; clone_size: .; cdr3_nt: TGCGCCAGCAGCCGCAGGAAGAACACTGAAGCTTTCTTT; cdr3_aa: CASSRRKNTEAFF
d_call: TRBD2; v_call: TRBV6-1; j_call: TRBJ2-4; clone_size: .; cdr3_nt: TGTGCCAGCGGTGAAAGGGCCAGCGGGAGAAACATCCAGTACTTC; cdr3_aa: CASGERASGRNIQYF
d_call: .; v_call: TRBV6-5; j_call: TRBJ2-3; clone_size: .; cdr3_nt: TGTGCCGCGAGTCACGGGGGAGGTGACACAGATACGCAGTATTTC; cdr3_aa: CAASHGGGDTDTQYF
d_call: TRBD2; v_call: TRBV6-1; j_call: TRBJ2-3; clone_size: .; cdr3_nt: TGTGCCAGCAGTAGGGGACTAGGGCAAGGGAAAGATACCCAGTATTTT; cdr3_aa: CASSRGLGQGKDTQYF
d_call: .; v_call: TRBV9; j_call: TRBJ2-3; clone_size: few; cdr3_nt: TGTGCCAGCAGCGTAGCTAGTCCAGATACGCAGTATTTT; cdr3_aa: CASSVASPDTQYF
d_call: TRBD2; v_call: TRBV12-3/TRBV12-4; j_call: TRBJ2-3; clone_size: many; cdr3_nt: TGTGCCAGCAGCGCCGGGACTAGCGGGAGCCCCTACGTCCGCACAGATACGCAGTATTTT; cdr3_aa: CASSAGTSGSPYVRTDTQYF
d_call: .; v_call: TRBV6-5; j_call: TRBJ2-4; clone_size: .; cdr3_nt: TGTGCCAGCAGTTACTCGAAAACGGGCTCCAAAAACATTCAGTACTTC; cdr3_aa: CASSYSKTGSKNIQYF
d_call: TRBD2; v_call: TRBV6-1; j_call: TRBJ2-2; clone_size: many; cdr3_nt: TGTGCCAGCAGTGAACTAGCGGGAGACACCGGGGAGCTGTTTTTT; cdr3_aa: CASSELAGDTGELFF
d_call: TRBD2; v_call: TRBV6-1; j_call: TRBJ2-3; clone_size: .; cdr3_nt: TGTGCCAGCAGTAATCAGCGGGGTAGAGTTGGGGAGCAGTATTTT; cdr3_aa: CASSNQRGRVGEQYF
d_call: TRBD2; v_call: TRBV7-2; j_call: TRBJ2-5; clone_size: many; cdr3_nt: TGTGCCAGCAGCCCTCGGACTAGCGGGACGGAGACCCAGTACTTC; cdr3_aa: CASSPRTSGTETQYF
d_call: .; v_call: TRBV27; j_call: TRBJ2-3; clone_size: .; cdr3_nt: TGTGCCAGCAGTCAGAGCGGTAATACGCAGTATTTT; cdr3_aa: CASSQSGNTQYF
d_call: .; v_call: TRBV6-1; j_call: TRBJ2-7; clone_size: medium-sized; cdr3_nt: TGTGCCAGCAGGGATCAGCCGTCCTACGAGCAGTACTTC; cdr3_aa: CASRDQPSYEQYF
d_call: .; v_call: TRBV9; j_call: TRBJ2-5; clone_size: few; cdr3_nt: TGTGCCAGCAGCTCTAGCAAAGAGACCCAGTACTTC; cdr3_aa: CASSSSKETQYF
d_call: .; v_call: TRBV11-2; j_call: TRBJ1-1; clone_size: .; cdr3_nt: TGTGCCAGCAGCTCCAGGGGCCCTATACCGAACACTGAAGCTTTCTTT; cdr3_aa: CASSSRGPIPNTEAFF
d_call: TRBD2; v_call: TRBV4-1; j_call: TRBJ2-1; clone_size: few; cdr3_nt: TGCGCCAGCAGCCAAGGACTAGCGGACAATGAGCAGTTCTTC; cdr3_aa: CASSQGLADNEQFF
d_call: .; v_call: TRBV9; j_call: TRBJ2-3; clone_size: many; cdr3_nt: TGTGCCAGCAGCGTACAGGGCGCAGATACGCAGTATTTT; cdr3_aa: CASSVQGADTQYF
d_call: TRBD1; v_call: TRBV4-1; j_call: TRBJ1-4; clone_size: .; cdr3_nt: TGCGCCAGCAGCCCGTCCCGGGACAGGGGTGAAAAACTGTTTTTT; cdr3_aa: CASSPSRDRGEKLFF
d_call: TRBD2; v_call: TRBV18; j_call: TRBJ2-3; clone_size: .; cdr3_nt: TGTGCCAGCTCACCGACTGCCGGGACTAGCGCTTCTGGGGTCGATACGCAGTATTTT; cdr3_aa: CASSPTAGTSASGVDTQYF
d_call: TRBD2; v_call: TRBV6-5; j_call: TRBJ2-7; clone_size: medium-sized; cdr3_nt: TGTGCCAGCAGTTTTGGGGGTCCAGCGGGAGGCGAGCAGTACTTC; cdr3_aa: CASSFGGPAGGEQYF
d_call: .; v_call: TRBV6-2/TRBV6-3; j_call: TRBJ2-5; clone_size: .; cdr3_nt: TGTGCCAGCAGGGACCTGGTCAGGGTGGGAGAGACCCAGTACTTC; cdr3_aa: CASRDLVRVGETQYF
d_call: .; v_call: TRBV27; j_call: TRBJ2-1; clone_size: many; cdr3_nt: TGTGCCAGCAGTTTACGCTCGTCTAACTCCTACAATGAGCAGTTCTTC; cdr3_aa: CASSLRSSNSYNEQFF
d_call: TRBD2; v_call: TRBV9; j_call: TRBJ2-5; clone_size: .; cdr3_nt: TGTGCCAGCAGCGTATCGCCTAGCGGACAAGAGACCCAGTACTTC; cdr3_aa: CASSVSPSGQETQYF
d_call: TRBD2; v_call: TRBV14; j_call: TRBJ2-3; clone_size: few; cdr3_nt: TGTGCCAGCAGCCAAGAAGCGGGAGAAGATACGCAGTATTTT; cdr3_aa: CASSQEAGEDTQYF
d_call: TRBD2; v_call: TRBV4-1; j_call: TRBJ2-2; clone_size: .; cdr3_nt: TGCGCCAGCAGCCTGTCCGGGACTAGCACACCCGGGGAGCTGTTTTTT; cdr3_aa: CASSLSGTSTPGELFF
d_call: .; v_call: TRBV25-1; j_call: TRBJ2-1; clone_size: few; cdr3_nt: TGTGCCAGCAGTGTTTTGCAGGGGAACTACAATGAGCAGTTCTTC; cdr3_aa: CASSVLQGNYNEQFF